This paragraph reports one T cell receptor (beta chain). Its antigen is unknown. There are no base qualities to consult, and no much larger clone falls within one base. In the prospective study, participants were 18 to 89 years old, resided in 24 geographic areas of the United States, and were enrolled through a virtual design. In the prospective study, participants were assigned to cohorts based on the clinical history participants reported in a screening survey and a study questionnaire. Recovered participants in ImmuneRACE Cohort 3 were defined by two consecutive negative NP/OP PCR tests, clearance by a healthcare professional, or resolution of symptoms. Mobile phlebotomists in the prospective study collected whole blood, serum and a nasopharyngeal or oropharyngeal swab from every participant. Additional blood draws and questionnaires over an approximately two-month period could optionally be provided by prospective study participants. Before DNA extraction, blood samples from the prospective study were shipped at room temperature or frozen.

V loses 7 bases at its end and J loses 6 bases; junction bases beyond the gene matches: 11. From its cysteine to its phenylalanine, the CDR3 spans 16 amino acids. Just the 48-base CDR3 DNA is kept, in frame starting at base 1. The germline V gene supplies CDR1 MDHEN and CDR2 SYDVKM. The record originates from a study of blood T cell repertoires in COVID-19 (dated by TCRdb to between 2020 and 2021). A note on the overall study: Samples covering the acute and convalescent phases of COVID-19 were provided by collaborators in the United States, Italy and Spain. The dataset comprised deeply sampled blood TCRbeta repertoires from subjects exposed to, actively infected with, or recovered from COVID-19. Nearly every sample came with metadata listing a de-identified subject ID, COVID-19 status, age in years and sex. A freely available public database, intended as a resource for researchers studying the immune response to SARS-CoV-2, is where the repertoires were released. The samples were drawn from two sources: the first 160 participants of the ongoing ImmuneRACE study, and approximately 1,300 subjects contributed by 6 global collaborators. The material from the prospective study consisted of cDNA or gDNA derived from T cells, B-cell-depleted T cells, or PBMCs. Where available, HLA class I and class II types were taken from metadata supplied by the sample provider and were not determined by assay-based typing. Results and caveats for the whole study, not just this receptor: Clinical and demographic metadata were provided uncurated, with the amount varying by source and participant.

TCRbeta CDR3 regions were amplified from genomic DNA by means of the immunoSEQ Assay, a bias-controlled multiplex PCR. Processing in the source paper ran as follows. Within the assay, amplification of reference gene primers was used to estimate how many nucleated cells each sample contained. Sequence reads were collapsed and filtered to measure the absolute abundance of every unique TCRbeta CDR3 rearrangement. For each sample, productive Simpson clonality was calculated by taking the square root of Simpson's diversity index across productive rearrangements. TCRdb's version of the immuneACCESS table is confined to in-frame rearrangements and falls short of the full clone set. An unresolved V gene accounts for under half of the shortfall where checked; the remainder is of unknown origin. For V, J and clone size, that table is used; D and trimming come from the DNA. The sample records under 300,000 clones, roughly nine tenths of which are singletons. The ten most abundant clones make up about 2.2% of the sample.

This receptor chain uses TRBV28 and TRBJ2-2; 10 bases in the junction line up with TRBD2. Sequencing was done on a sample of PBMCs or T cells enriched from blood (not recorded which). The receptor comes from a woman between 18 and 29 years old who had recovered from COVID-19. The nucleotide sequence is TGTGCCAGCACCCTTAGCGGGGGGATAAGCTCCGGGGAGCTGTTTTTT. Its coded protein is CASTLSGGISSGELFF.